The T cell receptor beta chain described here comes from a study of cytomegalovirus exposure and HLA in healthy donors. Worth noting for this clone: Its specificity is not known.

Overall study findings and caveats: Further analysis, carried out later, found HLA-associated TCR beta chains more clonally expanded than equally common other chains. By HLA locus, TCR association rates varied in a later analysis, with DRB1 showing the most and HLA-C the fewest.

Both 60 Vbeta primers and 13 Jbeta primers went into the PCR. Method: immunoSEQ multiplex PCR; TCRdb's copy keeps in-frame clones and lacks some. The sample yields 250,000 to 300,000 clones, 80% to 90% seen once. Trimming cost V 6 bases and J 7 bases; bases outside gene matches: 6. Per the germline V gene, CDR1 is MNHEY and CDR2 is SMNVEV (reference sequence). This CDR3 is 14 amino acids long. This sequence joins TRBV27 and TRBJ2-2; 9 nucleotides match TRBD2. Input material: PBMCs. The source is a woman aged 40 to 49 in good health and CMV-seropositive. This CDR3 is CASRPGLAGGELFF. The CDR3 bases are TGTGCCAGCAGGCCGGGACTAGCTGGCGGGGAGCTGTTTTTT.